The source of this TCR beta chain is a study of blood T cells in healthy people across ages. Broader study findings: Older age coincided with a roughly linear decline in TCR beta diversity per million T cells.

This clonotype came up a few times. Its antigen remains unknown. CDR3 length: 18 residues. Germline loops: CDR1 SGHTA, CDR2 FQGNSA. V gave up 6 bases and J gave up 0 bases; unmatched junction bases: 14. Sample-barcoded 5' priming and a J-beta primer mix drove a second PCR of 7 to 11 cycles. Using its own MiXCR run on the 5' RACE reads, TCRdb lists one record per CDR3 protein. The sample has 800,000 to 950,000 distinct CDR3 sequences, almost 30% seen once. These sequences were also reported in another study, on T cells of mothers and their children. That study adds: About 3 million TCR beta reads per child versus over 9 million per mother.

The chain has TRBV7-2 and TRBJ1-2; 9 nucleotides match TRBD1. The TCR was taken from a woman aged 40 to 50 in good health. Material: blood. The CDR3 region has the DNA TGTGCCAGCAGTCAGACAGGGGGTGGGTTATTAGCTAACTATGGCTACACCTTC. Translation: CASSQTGGGLLANYGYTF.